Sequencing of this TCR beta chain was carried out in a study of CD8 T cells in Susac syndrome. In the study overall: Within the group of sequenced Susac syndrome patients, about six had active disease and eight or nine were in remission.

Trimming cost V 2 bases and J 9 bases, with 12 bases left between them. Germline V lookup: CDR1 SGDLS, CDR2 YYNGEE. The CDR3 contains 13 residues. Random hexamers were used to reverse transcribe an amount of roughly 0.45 to 1 ug RNA. TCRdb processed the immunoSEQ multiplex PCR reads anew with MiXCR; each CDR3 protein has one entry. Among roughly 250,000 distinct CDR3 sequences listed, less than 96% were seen once. This TCR was recovered from a human donor with Susac syndrome. V usage is TRBV9 and J usage is TRBJ2-1; D remains unclear. The source material was CD4+ T cells from PBMCs. CDR3 sequence (DNA): TGTGCCAGCAGCGTCCAGCCCGCGTCTGAGCAGTTCTTC. Amino acids: CASSVQPASEQFF.